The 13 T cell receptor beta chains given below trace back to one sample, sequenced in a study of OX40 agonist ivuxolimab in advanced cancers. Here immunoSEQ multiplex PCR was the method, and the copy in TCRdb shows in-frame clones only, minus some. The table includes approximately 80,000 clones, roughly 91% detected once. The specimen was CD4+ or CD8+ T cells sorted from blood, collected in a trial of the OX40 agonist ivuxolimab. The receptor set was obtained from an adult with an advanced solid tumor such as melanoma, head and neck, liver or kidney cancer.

The CDR3 DNA reads as TGTGCCAGCAGTTACTATGGCTACACCTTC. As protein: CASSYYGYTF. The chain is built from TRBV28 and TRBJ1-2; no reliable D call. The length of the CDR3 is 10 residues. Germline V gives CDR1 MDHEN, CDR2 SYDVKM. V dropped 4 bases and J dropped 3 bases, with 0 bases sitting between them.

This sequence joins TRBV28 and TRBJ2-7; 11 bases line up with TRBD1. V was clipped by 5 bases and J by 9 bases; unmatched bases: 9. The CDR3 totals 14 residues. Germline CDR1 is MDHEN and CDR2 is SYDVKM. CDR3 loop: CASSRDRGGEGQYV. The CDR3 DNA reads TGTGCCAGCAGTCGGGACAGGGGGGGTGAAGGGCAGTACGTC.

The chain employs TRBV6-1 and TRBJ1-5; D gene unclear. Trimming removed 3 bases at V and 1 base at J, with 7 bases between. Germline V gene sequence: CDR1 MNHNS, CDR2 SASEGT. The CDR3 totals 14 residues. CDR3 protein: CASSDWGSNQPQHF. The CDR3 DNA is TGTGCCAGCAGTGATTGGGGAAGCAATCAGCCCCAGCATTTT.

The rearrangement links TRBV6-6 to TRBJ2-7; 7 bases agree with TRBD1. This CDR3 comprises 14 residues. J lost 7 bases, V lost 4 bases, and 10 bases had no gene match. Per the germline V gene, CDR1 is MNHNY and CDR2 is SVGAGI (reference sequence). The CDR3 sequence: CASSSRDRLREQYF. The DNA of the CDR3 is TGTGCCAGCAGTTCCCGGGACAGACTACGAGAGCAGTACTTC.

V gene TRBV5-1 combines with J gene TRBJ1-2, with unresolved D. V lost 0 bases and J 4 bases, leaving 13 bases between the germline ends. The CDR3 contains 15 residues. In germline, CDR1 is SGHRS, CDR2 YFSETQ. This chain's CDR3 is CASSLGRLSSYGYTF. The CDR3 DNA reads TGCGCCAGCAGCTTGGGGAGGCTCTCCAGCTATGGCTACACCTTC.

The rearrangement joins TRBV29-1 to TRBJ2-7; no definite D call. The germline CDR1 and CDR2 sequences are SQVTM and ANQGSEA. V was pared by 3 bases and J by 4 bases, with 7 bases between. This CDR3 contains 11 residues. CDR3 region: CSVELDYEQYF. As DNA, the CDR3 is TGCAGCGTTGAGTTGGATTACGAGCAGTACTTC.

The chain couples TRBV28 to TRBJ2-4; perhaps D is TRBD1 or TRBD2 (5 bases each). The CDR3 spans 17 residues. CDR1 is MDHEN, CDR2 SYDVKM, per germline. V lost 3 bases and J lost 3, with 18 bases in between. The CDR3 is CASSFRRGGQGKNIQYF. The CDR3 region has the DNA TGTGCCAGCAGTTTTAGACGCGGCGGGCAGGGCAAAAACATTCAGTACTTC.

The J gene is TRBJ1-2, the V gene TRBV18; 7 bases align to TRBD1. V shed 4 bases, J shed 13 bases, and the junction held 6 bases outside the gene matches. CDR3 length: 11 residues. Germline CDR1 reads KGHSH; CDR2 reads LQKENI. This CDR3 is CASSRETGFTF. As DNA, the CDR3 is TGTGCCAGCTCACGAGAGACAGGGTTCACCTTC.

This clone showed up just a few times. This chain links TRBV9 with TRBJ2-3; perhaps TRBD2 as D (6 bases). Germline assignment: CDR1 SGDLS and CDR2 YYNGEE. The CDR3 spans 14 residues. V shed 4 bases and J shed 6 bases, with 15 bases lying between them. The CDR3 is CASSQGAGRDTQYF. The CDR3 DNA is TGTGCCAGCAGCCAAGGGGCAGGGAGGGATACGCAGTATTTT.

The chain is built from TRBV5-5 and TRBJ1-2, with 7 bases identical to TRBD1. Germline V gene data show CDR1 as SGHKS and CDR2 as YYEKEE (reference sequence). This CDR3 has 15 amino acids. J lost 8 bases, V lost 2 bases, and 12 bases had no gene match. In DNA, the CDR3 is TGTGCCAGCAGCTTTGTTGACAGGGAGAGTAGCGGCTACACCTTC. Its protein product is CASSFVDRESSGYTF.

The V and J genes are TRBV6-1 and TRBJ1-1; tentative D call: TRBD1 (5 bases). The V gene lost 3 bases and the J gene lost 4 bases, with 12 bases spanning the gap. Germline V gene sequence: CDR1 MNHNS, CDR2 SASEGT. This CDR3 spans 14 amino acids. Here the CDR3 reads CASSDGGKGTEAFF. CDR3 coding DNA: TGTGCCAGCAGTGACGGGGGGAAGGGCACTGAAGCTTTCTTT.

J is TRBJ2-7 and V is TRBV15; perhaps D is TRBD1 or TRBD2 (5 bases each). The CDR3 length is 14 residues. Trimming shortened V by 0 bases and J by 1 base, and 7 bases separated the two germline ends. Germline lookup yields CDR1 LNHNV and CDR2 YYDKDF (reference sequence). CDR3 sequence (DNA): TGTGCCACCAGCAGAGAGGGGGTATCCTACGAGCAGTACTTC. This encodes CATSREGVSYEQYF.

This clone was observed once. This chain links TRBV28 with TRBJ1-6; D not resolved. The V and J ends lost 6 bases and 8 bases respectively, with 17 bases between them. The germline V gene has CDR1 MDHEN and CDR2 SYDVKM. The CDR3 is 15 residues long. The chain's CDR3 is CASRTGGLKDSPLHF. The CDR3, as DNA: TGTGCCAGCAGGACCGGTGGCCTAAAGGATTCACCCCTCCACTTT. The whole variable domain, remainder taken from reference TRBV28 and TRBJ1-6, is DVKVTQSSRYLVKRTGEKVFLECVQDMDHENMFWYRQDPGLGLRLIYFSYDVKMKEKGDIPEGYSVSREKKERFSLILESASTNQTSMYLCASRTGGLKDSPLHFGNGTRLTVT.